This TCR beta chain emerged from a study of blood T cell repertoires in COVID-19. Overall study: Acute-phase and convalescent COVID-19 samples originated in the United States, Italy and Spain.

Worth noting for this clone: At the DNA level, this CDR3 is encoded by other sequences in the same sample as well.

Looked up from germline, CDR1 is SEHNR and CDR2 is FQNEAQ (reference sequence). V was trimmed by 5 bases and J by 1 base, leaving 7 bases between them. The CDR3 has 13 amino acids. The protocol was immunoSEQ multiplex PCR, while the TCRdb copy is restricted to in-frame clones and leaves out a portion. The data show approximately 300,000 clones, 75% to 95% seen once. This chain links TRBV7-9 with TRBJ2-3, with D possibly being TRBD2 (5 bases). The sample consisted of peripheral blood. The source of this sequence is a woman in her 30s with COVID-19, enrolled during active disease. The CDR3 protein is CASSLGGTDTQYF. CDR3 sequence (DNA): TGTGCCAGCAGCCTCGGGGGCACAGATACGCAGTATTTT.